The clone carrying this TCR beta chain has a count of ten or more. What it binds is not known. Arm-PCR with iRepertoire HTBI primers amplified the CDR3 regions for these TCR beta libraries. TCRdb processed the multiplex PCR reads anew with MiXCR; each CDR3 protein has one entry. This sample has around 500,000 distinct CDR3 sequences, with about 12% found just once. The data were taken from a study of regulatory T cells in long-lasting Graves disease. Study in general: The study enrolled newly diagnosed Graves' patients on antithyroid drugs under 3 months. Study-level points and caveats: Because few samples were included, accuracy may have been lower. There was favoring of TRBV28, TRBJ1-2 and TRBJ2-5 in persistent disease.

The germline CDR1 and CDR2 sequences are MNHNS and SASEGT. The CDR3 extends over 14 amino acids. After removal of 6 bases from V and 5 bases from J, the junction contained 6 bases not matched to a gene. Time point noted: newly diagnosed GD, antithyroid drugs for less than 3 months. The authors made the TCR library using RNA they extracted from PBMCs. These data were also filed under a second study, of T cells in Graves' hyperthyroidism and ophthalmopathy.

Sample: peripheral blood mononuclear cells (PBMCs), taken at new diagnosis, from a patient treated with antithyroid drugs. The receptor's source is a woman in her twenties or thirties with Graves disease. The rearrangement links TRBV6-1 to TRBJ2-1, with 8 bases lining up with TRBD1. CDR3 DNA: TGTGCCAGCAGACCCGACAGGGGACACAATGAGCAGTTCTTC. Protein sequence: CASRPDRGHNEQFF.